This is a list of T cell receptor beta chains from one sample in a study of response to subunit inactivated influenza vaccine. TCRdb independently ran MiXCR on the RT-PCR reads; one entry per CDR3 protein. Here the sample spans around 200,000 distinct CDR3 sequences, roughly 8.7% being singletons. The specimen was non-naive T cells sorted from PBMCs, collected on the day of vaccination. The receptors shown here come from a man between 45 and 60 years old who received an inactivated influenza vaccine. The CDR3 runs from the conserved cysteine through the conserved F or W. The order of the fields is D gene, clone size, J gene, V gene, CDR3 protein, CDR3 DNA. A D gene is named only where the DNA matches it firmly. A row's size may be missing; if present it is once, few, many or a size class.

. | many | TRBJ2-3 | TRBV12-3/TRBV12-4 | CASSLGPLFAVNTDTQYF | TGTGCCAGCAGTTTAGGACCCCTATTCGCGGTGAACACAGATACGCAGTATTTT
TRBD2 | few | TRBJ2-7 | TRBV5-1 | CASSRGTSGVSEQYF | TGCGCCAGCAGCAGAGGGACTAGCGGGGTGTCCGAGCAGTACTTC
TRBD2 | many | TRBJ2-3 | TRBV20-1 | CSALPGTSVTDTQYF | TGCAGTGCCCTACCCGGGACTAGCGTCACAGATACGCAGTATTTT
. | . | TRBJ1-6 | TRBV20-1 | CSARPGRFNSPLHF | TGCAGTGCTAGACCAGGTCGGTTCAATTCACCCCTCCACTTT
. | few | TRBJ2-3 | TRBV9 | CASSLGVGTDTQYF | TGTGCCAGCAGCCTAGGCGTTGGCACAGATACGCAGTATTTT
. | few | TRBJ2-6 | TRBV5-4 | CASSPTPISGANVLTF | TGTGCCAGCAGCCCAACCCCCATCTCTGGGGCCAACGTCCTGACTTTC
. | . | TRBJ1-2 | TRBV5-1 | CASSLDEDGYTF | TGCGCCAGCAGCTTGGACGAGGATGGCTACACCTTC
. | many | TRBJ2-3 | TRBV7-2 | CASSLGTATDTQYF | TGTGCCAGCAGCTTAGGGACAGCCACAGATACGCAGTATTTT
TRBD1 | many | TRBJ2-1 | TRBV10-2 | CASRDRGQHEQFF | TGCGCCAGCAGGGACAGGGGGCAGCATGAGCAGTTCTTC
. | many | TRBJ2-1 | TRBV12-3/TRBV12-4 | CASTGDSQNSNEQFF | TGTGCCAGCACCGGGGACTCGCAAAATTCTAATGAGCAGTTCTTC
. | many | TRBJ2-5 | TRBV18 | CASSPRGGHETQYF | TGTGCCAGCTCACCACGTGGAGGGCATGAGACCCAGTACTTC
TRBD2 | many | TRBJ2-7 | TRBV6-2/TRBV6-3 | CASSYRLASYEQYF | TGTGCCAGCAGTTACCGACTAGCCTCCTACGAGCAGTACTTC
. | . | TRBJ2-3 | TRBV11-2 | CASSPGTAYTDTQYF | TGTGCCAGCAGTCCCGGGACGGCGTACACAGATACGCAGTATTTT
. | few | TRBJ2-1 | TRBV6-2/TRBV6-3 | CASSWARVGEQFF | TGTGCCAGCAGTTGGGCTAGAGTAGGCGAGCAGTTCTTC
. | many | TRBJ2-7 | TRBV20-1 | CSAPRHAPPNYEQYF | TGCAGTGCCCCCCGACACGCACCCCCGAACTACGAGCAGTACTTC
. | . | TRBJ2-1 | TRBV11-3 | CASSFGGGTWNEQFF | TGTGCCAGCAGCTTTGGAGGGGGCACCTGGAATGAGCAGTTCTTC
. | few | TRBJ1-5 | TRBV6-1 | CASSEYGQASNQPQHF | TGTGCCAGCAGTGAATACGGCCAGGCTAGCAATCAGCCCCAGCATTTT
TRBD2 | many | TRBJ2-3 | TRBV20-1 | CSARRWSSGVSTDTQYF | TGCAGTGCTAGAAGGTGGTCTAGCGGGGTTAGCACAGATACGCAGTATTTT
. | . | TRBJ2-5 | TRBV11-3 | CASSPAASETQYF | TGTGCCAGCAGCCCAGCTGCCTCAGAGACCCAGTACTTC
. | few | TRBJ1-1 | TRBV5-4 | CERSQNTEAFF | TGTGAAAGGAGCCAGAACACTGAAGCTTTCTTT
TRBD2 | many | TRBJ2-7 | TRBV20-1 | CSAREGSGSGYEQYF | TGCAGTGCTAGAGAGGGAAGCGGGAGTGGCTACGAGCAGTACTTC
. | . | TRBJ2-7 | TRBV12-3/TRBV12-4 | CASSRPPGSPVYEQYF | TGTGCCAGCAGTCGCCCGCCCGGGTCTCCTGTCTACGAGCAGTACTTC
TRBD1 | few | TRBJ1-3 | TRBV30 | CAWSEDRATGNTIYF | TGTGCCTGGAGTGAAGACAGGGCAACTGGAAACACCATATATTTT
. | few | TRBJ2-7 | TRBV28 | CASSSGLRNEQYF | TGTGCCAGCAGTTCAGGGCTTAGGAACGAGCAGTACTTC
. | few | TRBJ2-2 | TRBV23-1 | CASTMKLNTGELFF | TGCGCCAGCACCATGAAACTGAACACCGGGGAGCTGTTTTTT
TRBD2 | . | TRBJ2-1 | TRBV6-4 | CTRSIRLSGRADSYNEQFF | TGTACCCGCAGTATTCGGCTTAGCGGGAGAGCGGATTCCTACAATGAGCAGTTCTTC
TRBD1 | many | TRBJ1-5 | TRBV12-3/TRBV12-4 | CASMIQGAGQPQHF | TGTGCCAGCATGATACAGGGGGCCGGTCAGCCCCAGCATTTT
. | many | TRBJ2-3 | TRBV12-3/TRBV12-4 | CASSLRLGTGGTDTQYF | TGTGCCAGCAGTTTAAGGCTCGGCACAGGTGGCACAGATACGCAGTATTTT